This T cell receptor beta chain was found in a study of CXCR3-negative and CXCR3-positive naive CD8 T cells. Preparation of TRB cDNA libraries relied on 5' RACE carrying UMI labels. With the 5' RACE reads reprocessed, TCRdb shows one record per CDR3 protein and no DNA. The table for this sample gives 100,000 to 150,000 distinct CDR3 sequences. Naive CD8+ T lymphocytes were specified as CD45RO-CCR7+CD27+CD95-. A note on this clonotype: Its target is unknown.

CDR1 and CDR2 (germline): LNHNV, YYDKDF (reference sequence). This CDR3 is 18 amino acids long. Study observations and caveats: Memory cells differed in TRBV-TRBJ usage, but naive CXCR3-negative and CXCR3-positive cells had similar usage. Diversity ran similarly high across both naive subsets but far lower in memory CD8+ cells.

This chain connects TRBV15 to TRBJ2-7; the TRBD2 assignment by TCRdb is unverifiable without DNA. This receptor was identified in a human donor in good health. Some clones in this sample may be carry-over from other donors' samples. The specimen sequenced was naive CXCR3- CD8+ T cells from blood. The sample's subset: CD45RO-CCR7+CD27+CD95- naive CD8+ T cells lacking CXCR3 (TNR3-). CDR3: CATSRTQGLAGNPYEQYF. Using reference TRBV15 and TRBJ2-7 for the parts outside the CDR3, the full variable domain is DAMVIQNPRYQVTQFGKPVTLSCSQTLNHNVMYWYQQKSSQAPKLLFHYYDKDFNNEADTPDNFQSRRPNTSFCFLDIRSPGLGDTAMYLCATSRTQGLAGNPYEQYFGPGTRLTVT.